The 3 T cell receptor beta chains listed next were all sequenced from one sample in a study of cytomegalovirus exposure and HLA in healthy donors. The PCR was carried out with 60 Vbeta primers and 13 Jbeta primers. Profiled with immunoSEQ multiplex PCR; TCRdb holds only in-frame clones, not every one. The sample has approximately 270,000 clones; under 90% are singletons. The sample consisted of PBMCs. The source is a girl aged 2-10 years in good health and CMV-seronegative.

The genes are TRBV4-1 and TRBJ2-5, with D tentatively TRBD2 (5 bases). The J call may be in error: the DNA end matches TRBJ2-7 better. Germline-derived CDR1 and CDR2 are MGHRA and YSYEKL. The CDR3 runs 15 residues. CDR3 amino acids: CASSQEAAGTYEQYF. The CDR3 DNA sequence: TGCGCCAGCAGCCAAGAAGCGGCAGGTACCTACGAGCAGTACTTC.

The CDR3 reads CASSPVGGGAKNIQYF. The CDR3, as DNA: TGTGCCAGCAGTCCCGTGGGGGGGGGAGCCAAAAACATTCAGTACTTC. The chain employs TRBV25-1 and TRBJ2-4, with 7 bases identical to TRBD2. Germline V gene data show CDR1 as MGHDK and CDR2 as SYGVNS. Germline trimming cut 5 bases from V and 0 bases from J; bases unmatched to any gene: 7. This CDR3 comprises 16 residues.

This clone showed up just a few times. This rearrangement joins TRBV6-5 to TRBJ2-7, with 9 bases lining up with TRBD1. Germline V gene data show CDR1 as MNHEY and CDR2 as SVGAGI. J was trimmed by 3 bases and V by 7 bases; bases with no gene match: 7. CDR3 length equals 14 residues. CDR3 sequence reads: CASMLQDRGYEQYF. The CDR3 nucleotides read TGTGCCAGCATGCTCCAGGACAGGGGCTACGAGCAGTACTTC.